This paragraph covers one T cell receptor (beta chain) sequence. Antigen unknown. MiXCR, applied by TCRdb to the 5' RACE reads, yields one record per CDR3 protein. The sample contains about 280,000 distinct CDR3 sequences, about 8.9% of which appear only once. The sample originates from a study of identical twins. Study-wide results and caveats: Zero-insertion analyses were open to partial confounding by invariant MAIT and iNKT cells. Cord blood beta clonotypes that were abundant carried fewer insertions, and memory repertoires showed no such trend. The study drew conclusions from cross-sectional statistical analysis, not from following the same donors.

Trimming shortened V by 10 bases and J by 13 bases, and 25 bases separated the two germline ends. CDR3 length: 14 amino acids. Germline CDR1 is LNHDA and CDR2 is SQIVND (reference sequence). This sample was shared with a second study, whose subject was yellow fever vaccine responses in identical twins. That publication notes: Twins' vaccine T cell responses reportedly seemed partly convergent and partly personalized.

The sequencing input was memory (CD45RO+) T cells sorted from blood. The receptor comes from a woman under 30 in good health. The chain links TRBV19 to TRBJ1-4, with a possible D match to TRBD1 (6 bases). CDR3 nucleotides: TGTGCCACTCGTTTTGTTGCAGGGGATTCGCGACTGTTTTTT. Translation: CATRFVAGDSRLFF.